The sequence of this T cell receptor (beta chain) was determined in a study of OX40 agonist ivuxolimab in advanced cancers. Study context: Of mixed ages from about 23 to 90 and averaging approximately 60 years, the group was over 80% male.

Produced via immunoSEQ multiplex PCR; TCRdb's table is partial and in-frame only. The sample lists around 26,000 clones, more than 80% seen once, with about 37% in the top ten. Sample: CD4+ or CD8+ T cells sorted from blood, taken in a trial of the OX40 agonist ivuxolimab. This TCR was recovered from an adult with an advanced solid tumor such as melanoma, head and neck, liver or kidney cancer.

The CDR3 region has the DNA TGTGCCAGCAGTGAAGCTAAACGGCCCCGGGGGAAAGAGACCCAGTACTTC. Its translation is CASSEAKRPRGKETQYF. This chain joins TRBV2 and TRBJ2-5; TRBD2 is a possible D gene (6 bases). From germline, CDR1 is SNHLY and CDR2 FYNNEI. The CDR3 is 17 amino acids. Trimming took 0 bases from V and 3 from J, leaving 17 bases between them. The full variable domain, completed using reference TRBV2 and TRBJ2-5, is EPEVTQTPSHQVTQMGQEVILRCVPISNHLYFYWYRQILGQKVEFLVSFYNNEISEKSEIFDDQFSVERPDGSNFTLKIRSTKLEDSAMYFCASSEAKRPRGKETQYFGPGTRLLVL.